One and the same sample provided the 24 T cell receptor gamma chains below, sequenced in a study of gamma delta lymphoproliferative disorders and STAT genes. TCRdb re-called the multiplex PCR reads with CATT. The data contain roughly 2,200 gamma-chain clones, almost 10% of them seen just once; the ten biggest clones take up more than 55%. PBMCs from patients and controls supplied the genomic DNA for sequencing. Sequenced sample: blood. The receptors come from a human donor with gamma-delta T-cell large granular lymphocyte leukemia.

Notes on this clone: The same CDR3 can be traced to other DNA sequences in this sample. V and J are TRGV4 and TRGJ1 or TRGJ2. TCRdb gives no J gene; it was assigned here by matching the DNA to germline. Germline V gives CDR1 EGSTGY, CDR2 YDSYTSSV. The CDR3 totals 10 residues. The V and J ends lost 4 bases and 12 bases, in that order; junction bases with no gene match: 6. The DNA for the CDR3 is TGTGCCACCTGGGAGGGGAGGAAACTCTTT. Translating gives CATWEGRKLF.

CDR3 sequence (DNA): TGTGCTGCGTGGGATTATCCGATGGGTAAGAAACTCTTT. It specifies CAAWDYPMGKKLF. The chain has TRGV10 and TRGJ1 or TRGJ2. TCRdb does not report a J gene; here it was assigned by matching the DNA to germline references. TRGV10 is filed as an ORF, its function uncertain. The junction had 14 bases not matched to a gene; V was cut back by 8 bases and J by 9 bases. CDR3 length: 13 amino acids.

The DNA of the CDR3 is TGTGCCACCTGGGACGGGAACGTTTATTATAAGAAACTCTTT. Translated: CATWDGNVYYKKLF. The chain joins TRGV2 to TRGJ1 or TRGJ2. The J gene was missing in TCRdb and was found by matching the end of the DNA to germline. The germline CDR1 and CDR2 sequences are EGSNGY and YDSYNSKV. The CDR3 runs 14 residues. The junction had 5 bases not matched to a gene; V was cut back by 0 bases and J by 3 bases.

This clone was recorded only once. The chain couples TRGV4 to TRGJ1 or TRGJ2. The J gene, left out of TCRdb, was set here by checking the DNA against germline. This CDR3 contains 10 residues. Losses at the gene ends were 5 bases for V and 8 bases for J; bases not matched to a gene: 3. CDR1 and CDR2 from the germline V gene are EGSTGY and YDSYTSSV. CDR3 amino acids: CATWANKKLF. The CDR3 DNA sequence: TGTGCCACCTGGGCCAATAAGAAACTCTTT.

In this sample, this clone turned up a few times. The rearrangement links TRGV4 to TRGJ1 or TRGJ2. Assignment of the J gene here rests on matching the DNA to germline, because TCRdb gives none. CDR1 and CDR2 (germline): EGSTGY, YDSYTSSV. The CDR3 length is 12 residues. Trimming cost V 2 bases and J 5 bases; bases outside gene matches: 3. The CDR3 spells CATWDDDYKKLF. CDR3 bases: TGTGCCACCTGGGATGACGATTATAAGAAACTCTTT.

This clone qualifies as medium-sized. The rearrangement links TRGV8 to TRGJ1 or TRGJ2. TCRdb is silent on the J gene; assignment here came from matching the DNA to germline. The V segment lost 2 bases and the J segment 8 bases; nucleotides outside the gene matches: 3. The CDR3 runs 11 residues. Per the germline V gene, CDR1 is VENAVY and CDR2 is YDSYNSRV. The CDR3 region is CATWDMDKKLF. The CDR3 nucleotides read TGTGCCACCTGGGATATGGATAAGAAACTCTTT.

By its share, this clone is medium-sized (0.01 to 0.1%). This rearrangement joins TRGV3 to TRGJ1 or TRGJ2. Assignment of the J gene here rests on matching the DNA to germline, because TCRdb gives none. Looked up from germline, CDR1 is VTNTFY and CDR2 is YDVSTARD (reference sequence). The CDR3 loop spans 15 amino acids. Trimming at V came to 0 bases and at J to 0 bases, leaving 5 bases not matched to a gene. The CDR3 region has the DNA TGTGCCACCTGGGACAGGCTCGGGAATTATTATAAGAAACTCTTT. As protein: CATWDRLGNYYKKLF.

This clone was counted between two and nine times. The chain couples TRGV9 to TRGJ1 or TRGJ2. The J gene comes from matching the DNA to germline here; TCRdb lacks it. The CDR3 is made up of 15 amino acids. J lost 3 bases, V lost 1 base, and 9 bases had no gene match. CDR1 and CDR2 from the germline V gene are GITISATS and ISYDGTV (reference sequence). This chain's CDR3 is CALWEVRRSYYKKLF. In DNA, the CDR3 is TGTGCCTTGTGGGAGGTACGAAGGAGTTATTATAAGAAACTCTTT.

The chain couples TRGV8 to TRGJ1 or TRGJ2. The J gene is absent in TCRdb and was assigned here via DNA matching to germline. CDR1 and CDR2 from the germline V gene are VENAVY and YDSYNSRV. V trimming: 5 bases; J trimming: 0 bases; junction bases outside the gene matches: 7. The length of the CDR3 is 14 residues. CDR3 sequence (DNA): TGTGCCACCTGGGGGGGTTCGAATTATTATAAGAAACTCTTT. As protein: CATWGGSNYYKKLF.

This clone appeared a few times. The gene calls are TRGV8 and TRGJ1 or TRGJ2. The J gene, not given by TCRdb, was assigned here from a germline match of the nucleotide sequence. After removal of 5 bases from V and 2 bases from J, the junction contained 9 bases not matched to a gene. Germline CDR1 reads VENAVY; CDR2 reads YDSYNSRV. This CDR3 has 14 amino acids. The CDR3 coding sequence is TGTGCCACCTGGGGCGGGGCCTATTATTATAAGAAACTCTTT. Amino acid sequence: CATWGGAYYYKKLF.

V usage is TRGV10 and J usage is TRGJ1 or TRGJ2. Germline matching of the DNA provided the J gene here, since TCRdb leaves it blank. TRGV10 is an open reading frame, and its role is uncertain. This CDR3 region has 13 residues. The trim removed 8 bases at V and 3 bases at J, leaving 8 bases unmatched. CDR3: CAAWDWGYYKKLF. The DNA for the CDR3 is TGTGCTGCGTGGGATTGGGGTTATTATAAGAAACTCTTT.

This clone qualifies as medium-sized (0.01 to 0.1%). The rearrangement uses TRGV2 and TRGJP1. TCRdb supplies no J gene; here it was assigned by aligning the nucleotide sequence to germline. The CDR3 has 15 residues. Germline loops: CDR1 EGSNGY, CDR2 YDSYNSKV. V was pared by 0 bases and J by 6 bases, with 7 bases of the junction left unmatched. CDR3 region: CATWDGPVAGWFKIF. The CDR3 DNA is TGTGCCACCTGGGACGGGCCTGTGGCTGGTTGGTTCAAGATATTT.

Within the sample, this clone is medium-sized. This chain uses TRGV3 with TRGJ1 or TRGJ2. The J gene, missing from TCRdb, was assigned here through DNA to germline matching. Trimming at V came to 4 bases and at J to 10 bases, leaving 19 bases not matched to a gene. The CDR3 consists of 15 residues. The germline gives CDR1 VTNTFY, CDR2 YDVSTARD (reference sequence). This chain's CDR3 is CATWDPVSPIRKKLF. The DNA of the CDR3 is TGTGCCACCTGGGATCCGGTCAGCCCCATAAGGAAGAAACTCTTT.

Sample share makes this clone medium-sized (0.01 to 0.1%). The J gene is TRGJ1 or TRGJ2, the V gene TRGV10. Here the J gene came from matching the DNA to germline, since TCRdb omits it. Being an ORF, TRGV10 has a function that is uncertain. The CDR3 contains 14 residues. V was pared by 8 bases and J by 2 bases, with 10 bases of the junction left unmatched. The CDR3 DNA follows: TGTGCTGCGTGGGATTATAAGGATTATTATAAGAAACTCTTT. Its translation is CAAWDYKDYYKKLF.

By share, this clone ranks as medium-sized. The chain links TRGV8 to TRGJ1 or TRGJ2. TCRdb is silent on the J gene; assignment here came from matching the DNA to germline. Germline V lookup: CDR1 VENAVY, CDR2 YDSYNSRV. Trimming at V came to 0 bases and at J to 2 bases, leaving 4 bases not matched to a gene. There are 14 residues in the CDR3. CDR3 nucleotide sequence: TGTGCCACCTGGGATAGGGAAGATTATTATAAGAAACTCTTT. Its translation is CATWDREDYYKKLF.

This clone is medium-sized (0.01 to 0.1%) by share. The genes are TRGV10 and TRGJ1 or TRGJ2. TCRdb records no J gene; here it was assigned by comparing the DNA to germline. TRGV10 is annotated as an ORF whose role is uncertain. The CDR3 is 14 amino acids. J lost 2 bases, V lost 9 bases, and 11 bases had no gene match. The CDR3 DNA follows: TGTGCTGCGTGTAAAGGGGGGTATTATTATAAGAAACTCTTT. This encodes CAACKGGYYYKKLF.

This clone qualifies as medium-sized. The J gene is uncalled and the V gene is TRGV2. The germline V gene encodes CDR1 EGSNGY and CDR2 YDSYNSKV. The CDR3 totals 11 residues. This CDR3 reads CATWDGPIETF. The CDR3 DNA follows: TGTGCCACCTGGGACGGGCCGATTGAGACGTTT.

The chain employs TRGV9 and TRGJ1 or TRGJ2. As TCRdb names no J gene, one was assigned here on the basis of a DNA match to germline. CDR1 and CDR2 (germline): GITISATS, ISYDGTV (reference sequence). This CDR3 has 15 residues. V trimming: 0 bases; J trimming: 2 bases; junction bases outside the gene matches: 7. The CDR3 loop is CALWEVQGDYYKKLF. CDR3 bases: TGTGCCTTGTGGGAGGTGCAAGGAGATTATTATAAGAAACTCTTT.

Sample share makes this clone medium-sized. The V gene is TRGV10, the J gene TRGJ1 or TRGJ2. The J gene, not given by TCRdb, was assigned here from a germline match of the nucleotide sequence. TRGV10 is annotated as an ORF whose role is uncertain. The ends lost 7 bases at V and 3 bases at J; junction bases unmatched: 1. The CDR3 runs 11 residues. CDR3: CAAWFYYKKLF. The CDR3 region has the DNA TGTGCTGCGTGGTTTTATTATAAGAAACTCTTT.

This clone has only a few counts. The chain joins TRGV2 to TRGJ1 or TRGJ2. TCRdb records no J gene; here it was assigned by comparing the DNA to germline. The CDR3 spans 14 residues. CDR1 is EGSNGY, CDR2 YDSYNSKV, per germline. V lost 0 bases, J lost 5 bases, and 7 bases stayed unmatched. The CDR3 reads CATWDGLCDYKKLF. The CDR3 nucleotides are TGTGCCACCTGGGACGGGCTCTGTGATTATAAGAAACTCTTT.

There are a few counts of this clone. The rearrangement uses TRGV2 and TRGJ1 or TRGJ2. TCRdb carries no J gene annotation; the J gene was assigned here by matching the DNA with germline. Germline CDR1 is EGSNGY and CDR2 is YDSYNSKV. The J segment lost 3 bases and the V segment lost 2 bases, leaving 7 bases of the junction unmatched. The CDR3 spans 14 residues. The CDR3 sequence is CATWDETLYYKKLF. CDR3 coding DNA: TGTGCCACCTGGGACGAGACCCTTTATTATAAGAAACTCTTT.

By sample fraction, this clone is medium-sized. The chain is built from TRGV3 and TRGJP2. The J gene, absent from TCRdb, was called here by matching the DNA to germline. The junction had 2 bases not matched to a gene; V was cut back by 0 bases and J by 1 base. Germline CDR1 is VTNTFY and CDR2 is YDVSTARD (reference sequence). The CDR3 is 15 amino acids. Here the CDR3 reads CATWDRPSSDWIKTF. The CDR3 region has the DNA TGTGCCACCTGGGACAGGCCTAGTAGTGATTGGATCAAGACGTTT.

The chain couples TRGV2 to TRGJ1 or TRGJ2. Since TCRdb gives no J gene, matching the DNA to germline was used here to assign it. CDR3 length: 16 amino acids. CDR1 and CDR2 from the germline V gene are EGSNGY and YDSYNSKV. With V trimmed by 1 base and J by 3 bases, 12 bases remained unmatched. The CDR3 DNA reads TGTGCCACCTGGGACGGTCTCCTTACTCTTTATTATAAGAAACTCTTT. The encoded protein is CATWDGLLTLYYKKLF.

This clone is deemed medium-sized. J is TRGJP1 and V is TRGV10. Assignment of the J gene here rests on matching the DNA to germline, because TCRdb gives none. TRGV10 carries the ORF label, with uncertain function. V shed 8 bases and J 0 bases; nucleotides not matched to a gene: 1. There are 13 residues in the CDR3. Here the CDR3 DNA reads TGTGCTGCGTGGGATACCACTGGTTGGTTCAAGATATTT. It specifies CAAWDTTGWFKIF.